A selection of T cell receptor beta chains follows, all from one sample in a study of CD8+CD57+ T cells in acquired aplastic anemia. Using its own MiXCR run on the reads, TCRdb lists one record per CDR3 protein. The sample contains about 180,000 distinct CDR3 sequences, 55% to 65% of which appear only once. The sequencing input was sorted CD4+, CD8+, or CD8+CD57+ T cells (not recorded which) from PBMCs. These receptors all stem from a human donor with aplastic anemia. The CDR3 runs from the conserved cysteine through the conserved F or W. Fields, in order: D gene, clone size, J gene, V gene, CDR3 DNA, CDR3 protein. D genes are given only for firm matches. Size is omitted from some rows. Given values are once, few, many or a class for expanded clones.

>TRBD2|.|TRBJ2-3|TRBV10-3
TGTGCCATCAGTGAGTCTGTTAAGCGGGGGCACACAGATACGCAGTATTTT
CAISESVKRGHTDTQYF
>.|once|TRBJ2-3|TRBV20-1
TGCAGTGCTGGGGGCCTAGCGATAGATACGCAGTATTTT
CSAGGLAIDTQYF
>TRBD1|.|TRBJ1-1|TRBV19
TGTGCCAGTAGTAAAAACAGGGGGCATGCTTTCTTT
CASSKNRGHAFF
>TRBD1|.|TRBJ1-3|TRBV25-1
TGTGCCAGCAGTGCCGCTGGGCAGGGGGCTGGAAACACCATATATTTT
CASSAAGQGAGNTIYF
>.|.|TRBJ2-7|TRBV4-1
TGCGCCAGCAGCCAAGCGACTCGGATGCGCGAGCAGTACTTC
CASSQATRMREQYF
>.|.|TRBJ2-7|TRBV20-1
TGCAGTGCTAGTCGCGCGCTAGTCTCCTACGAGCAGTACTTC
CSASRALVSYEQYF
>.|.|TRBJ1-2|TRBV2
TGTGCCAGCAGTGAGACGGGGGCAGGAAACACCTTC
CASSETGAGNTF
>.|few|TRBJ2-1|TRBV5-1
TGCGCCAGCAGCTACCATTCAGCCGGGGGTCCCCCAAGCTCCTACAATGAGCAGTTCTTC
CASSYHSAGGPPSSYNEQFF
>TRBD1|.|TRBJ2-2|TRBV7-8
TGTGCCAGCAGCTCGCGGACAGGGGGCTTCACCGGGGAGCTGTTTTTT
CASSSRTGGFTGELFF
>.|many|TRBJ1-5|TRBV12-3/TRBV12-4
TGTGCCAGCAGTTTCTCGTCAGGGAACCAGCCCCAGCATTTT
CASSFSSGNQPQHF
>.|.|TRBJ1-6|TRBV7-9
TGTGCCAGCAGCTGGGACGGGAGCTCCTATAATTCACCCCTCCACTTT
CASSWDGSSYNSPLHF
>.|few|TRBJ2-7|TRBV5-1
TGCGCCAGCAGCTTGGCGCAGTACTTC
CASSLAQYF
>.|.|TRBJ2-1|TRBV24-1
TGTGCCACCAGTGGGATCGACGGCCGATACAATGAGCAGTTCTTC
CATSGIDGRYNEQFF
>.|many|TRBJ2-7|TRBV3-1
TGTGCCAGCAGCCAAGATCGGTTATCCTACGAGCAGTACTTC
CASSQDRLSYEQYF
>TRBD1|.|TRBJ2-1|TRBV19
TGTGCCAGTAGTATTACTGTGGCCGGGACAGGGAACAATGAGCAGTTCTTC
CASSITVAGTGNNEQFF
>.|few|TRBJ2-2|TRBV6-4
TGTGCCAGCAGTGGTAAGGGGACCGGGGAGCTGTTTTTT
CASSGKGTGELFF
>TRBD1|few|TRBJ2-5|TRBV19
TGTGCCAGTAGCCGTATTTTCAAGTCCGGGACAGCCAGGCAAGAGACCCAGTACTTC
CASSRIFKSGTARQETQYF
>TRBD2|.|TRBJ2-2|TRBV5-5
TGTGCCAGCAGCCCTAGGACTAGCGGGGTTCGATATGGCACCGGGGAGCTGTTTTTT
CASSPRTSGVRYGTGELFF
>TRBD1|many|TRBJ2-3|TRBV13
TGTGCCAGCAGCCCAACAGGGGAAGGCGGCACAGATACGCAGTATTTT
CASSPTGEGGTDTQYF
>.|.|TRBJ2-2|TRBV20-1
TGCAGTGCTAGGGGATTGGGGCGTAGCGGGGAGCTGTTTTTT
CSARGLGRSGELFF
>TRBD1|many|TRBJ1-1|TRBV19
TGTGCCAGTATACAGGGGAGTCCTATGAACACTGAAGCTTTCTTT
CASIQGSPMNTEAFF
>TRBD1|once|TRBJ2-1|TRBV7-6
TGTGCCAGCAGGGTGACAGGGGTTCGTGGCCCGGGCTACAATGAGCAGTTCTTC
CASRVTGVRGPGYNEQFF
>.|.|TRBJ2-5|TRBV20-1
TGCAGTGCTTTGAGGCCTCGACAAGAGACCCAGTACTTC
CSALRPRQETQYF
>TRBD2|many|TRBJ2-2|TRBV10-2
TGCGCCAGCAGTGAGTCGGAGCGGGGGGCCGCGAACACCGGGGAGCTGTTTTTT
CASSESERGAANTGELFF
>.|once|TRBJ1-1|TRBV10-1
TGCGCCAGCGCCTCAGGGGATACTGAAGCTTTCTTT
CASASGDTEAFF
>.|.|TRBJ2-5|TRBV6-5
TGTGCCAGCAGCCCAAATTGGGGGGCAGAGACCCAGTACTTC
CASSPNWGAETQYF
>.|many|TRBJ1-1|TRBV5-5
TGTGCCAGCGCTCGACGGGGGAACACTGAAGCTTTCTTT
CASARRGNTEAFF
>.|.|TRBJ2-5|TRBV29-1
TGCAGCGTTGACAGGGCCCAAGAGACCCAGTACTTC
CSVDRAQETQYF
>.|.|TRBJ1-6|TRBV7-9
TGTGCCAGCAGCTTCCGGGGCAGGGGAGTGGGATCACCCCTCCACTTT
CASSFRGRGVGSPLHF
>TRBD1|.|TRBJ2-7|TRBV20-1
TGCAGTGCCACGACAGGGTTGCGGCCCTACGAGCAGTACTTC
CSATTGLRPYEQYF
>TRBD1|many|TRBJ2-7|TRBV6-1
TGTGCCAGCATGGAGGGGACAGGGGGCTACGAGCAGTACTTC
CASMEGTGGYEQYF
>.|once|TRBJ2-3|TRBV20-1
TGCAGTGCTAAGGGGGGCGGGAGCTCCACAGATACGCAGTATTTT
CSAKGGGSSTDTQYF
>.|.|TRBJ1-5|TRBV27
TGTGCCAGCAGTTTATTCGGTGGTAGCAATCAGCCCCAGCATTTT
CASSLFGGSNQPQHF
>.|.|TRBJ2-1|TRBV7-2
TGTGCCAGCAGCCTGGCCCGACTTGAGTTCTTC
CASSLARLEFF
>.|few|TRBJ1-1|TRBV11-2
TGTGCCAGCAGCTTACAAGTGAACACTGAAGCTTTCTTT
CASSLQVNTEAFF
>TRBD1|few|TRBJ2-5|TRBV24-1
TGTGCCACCAGTGGGGGACAGGAAACATTGGCCCAGTACTTC
CATSGGQETLAQYF
>TRBD1|.|TRBJ1-2|TRBV10-3
TGTGCCATCAGTGAGTCCCGGGACAGGGTGGATGGCTACACCTTC
CAISESRDRVDGYTF
>.|.|TRBJ1-6|TRBV10-1
TGCGCCAGCAGTGATTGGGGAGGGAGCTCCTATAATTCACCCCTCCACTTT
CASSDWGGSSYNSPLHF
>.|once|TRBJ2-2|TRBV7-9
TGTGCCAGCAGCTTAGACCTGACGGGCACCGGGGAGCTGTTTTTT
CASSLDLTGTGELFF
>.|.|TRBJ2-7|TRBV7-2
TGTGCCGGCAGCTTAGTACCGGGACACCACTACGAGCAGTACTTC
CAGSLVPGHHYEQYF
>.|.|TRBJ1-2|TRBV29-1
TGCAGCGTTGAAGATCAAGAGGGCAACTATGGCTACACCTTC
CSVEDQEGNYGYTF
>.|.|TRBJ2-7|TRBV10-3
TGTGCCATCAGTGGTGACTACTACGTGCAGTACTTC
CAISGDYYVQYF
>.|.|TRBJ1-2|TRBV11-2
TGTGCCAGCAGCTTATCAGGGAGAGACTATGGCTACACCTTC
CASSLSGRDYGYTF
>TRBD2|few|TRBJ2-1|TRBV24-1
TGTGCCACCAGTGATGCGGGACTAGACAATGAGCAGTTCTTC
CATSDAGLDNEQFF